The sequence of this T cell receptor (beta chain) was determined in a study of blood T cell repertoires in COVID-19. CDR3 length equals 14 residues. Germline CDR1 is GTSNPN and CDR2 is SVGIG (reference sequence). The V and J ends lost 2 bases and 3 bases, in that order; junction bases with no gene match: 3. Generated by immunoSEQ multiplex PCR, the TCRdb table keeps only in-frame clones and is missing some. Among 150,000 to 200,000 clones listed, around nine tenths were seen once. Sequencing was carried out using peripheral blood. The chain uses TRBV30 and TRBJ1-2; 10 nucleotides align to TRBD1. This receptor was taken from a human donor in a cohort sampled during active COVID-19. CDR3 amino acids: CAWSKTGGHYGYTF. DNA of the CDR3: TGTGCCTGGAGTAAGACAGGGGGCCACTATGGCTACACCTTC.